Listed here are 27 T cell receptor beta chains from one sample, sequenced in a study of response to subunit inactivated influenza vaccine. TCRdb fed the RT-PCR reads into MiXCR, producing one record per CDR3 protein. The sample has hundreds of thousands of distinct CDR3 sequences, 15% to 19% seen once; the top ten hold 9.5% to 13%. The sequencing used PBMCs from blood, collected 11 to 12 days after vaccination. The source is a man aged 50 or older who received an inactivated influenza vaccine.

This chain connects TRBV2 to TRBJ2-5, with 9 bases lining up with TRBD1. The CDR3 contains 15 residues. Germline lookup yields CDR1 SNHLY and CDR2 FYNNEI. The V and J ends lost 4 bases and 4 bases, in that order; junction bases with no gene match: 7. The CDR3 sequence is CASSGQGEVRETQYF. Written as DNA, the CDR3 is TGTGCCAGCAGTGGACAGGGGGAGGTGCGAGAGACCCAGTACTTC.

This sequence joins TRBV10-3 and TRBJ2-7, with D possibly being TRBD1 or TRBD2 (5 bases each). Trimming took off 0 bases at V and 3 bases at J, with 15 bases between the two ends. Per the germline V gene, CDR1 is ENHRY and CDR2 is SYGVKD. The CDR3 is 16 residues long. The CDR3 DNA sequence: TGTGCCATCAGTGAGTCGGGGGTTGTCAGCGGCTACGAGCAGTACTTC. Translated: CAISESGVVSGYEQYF.

Ten or more counts support this clonotype. For the CDR3, the DNA is TGTGCCAGCAGCTTTGGGGGAACCCACGAAGAGACCCAGTACTTC. Amino acid sequence: CASSFGGTHEETQYF. The gene calls are TRBV7-2 and TRBJ2-5; either TRBD1 or TRBD2 may supply D (5 bases each). There are 15 residues in the CDR3. With 3 bases removed from V and 3 bases from J, the gap between germline ends came to 14 bases. Germline CDR1 SGHTA, CDR2 FQGNSA.

The chain carries TRBV5-1 and TRBJ2-3, with 7 positions matching TRBD2. Germline CDR1 is SGHRS and CDR2 is YFSETQ. J gave up 2 bases and V 3 bases, and 6 bases lay outside the gene matches. The CDR3 consists of 15 residues. The CDR3 DNA is TGCGCCAGCAGCTATAGCGGGTACTCCACAGATACGCAGTATTTT. Its translation is CASSYSGYSTDTQYF.

The chain uses TRBV27 and TRBJ2-3; 7 positions agree with TRBD1. V lost 2 bases to trimming and J lost 6 bases; unmatched junction nucleotides: 8. The CDR3 contains 15 residues. The germline CDR1 and CDR2 sequences are MNHEY and SMNVEV (reference sequence). CDR3 region: CASSLRTGSSDTQYF. The DNA for the CDR3 is TGTGCCAGCAGTTTAAGGACAGGAAGCTCGGATACGCAGTATTTT.

This chain uses TRBV20-1 with TRBJ2-2; 10 bases line up with TRBD2. The CDR3 is made up of 15 amino acids. The V gene's germline CDR1 is DFQATT and CDR2 SNEGSKA (reference sequence). Losses at the gene ends were 3 bases for V and 6 bases for J; bases not matched to a gene: 7. The CDR3 sequence: CSARKASGSAGELFF. CDR3 DNA sequence: TGCAGTGCTAGGAAGGCTAGCGGGAGTGCCGGGGAGCTGTTTTTT.

The CDR3 here is CAIRDDTLNRYEQYF. CDR3 DNA sequence: TGTGCCATCAGGGACGACACCCTCAACCGGTACGAGCAGTACTTC. The rearrangement joins TRBV10-3 to TRBJ2-7, with D unclear. Deletions cut 6 bases from V and 4 bases from J, with 19 bases between. From germline, CDR1 is ENHRY and CDR2 SYGVKD. The length of the CDR3 is 15 residues.

This clonotype came up a few times. The chain has TRBV24-1 and TRBJ2-1; maybe TRBD1 (6 bases). CDR1 and CDR2 (germline): KGHDR, SFDVKD. The CDR3 is 15 residues long. V dropped 2 bases and J dropped 2 bases, with 9 bases sitting between them. CDR3 protein: CATSDSGTTYNEQFF. The DNA for the CDR3 is TGTGCCACCAGTGATTCCGGGACAACCTACAATGAGCAGTTCTTC.

The table lists this clonotype with a few counts. The chain uses TRBV20-1 and TRBJ1-2; a possible D gene is TRBD1 (5 bases). CDR1 DFQATT and CDR2 SNEGSKA come from the germline V gene (reference sequence). CDR3 length: 13 amino acids. V was clipped by 2 bases and J by 8 bases, with 15 bases between them. For the CDR3, the DNA is TGCAGTGCTAGATCCCAATCAGGGTGGGGCTACACCTTC. This codes for CSARSQSGWGYTF.

The chain is built from TRBV9 and TRBJ2-1; 8 nucleotides align to TRBD1. This CDR3 has 14 residues. V dropped 2 bases and J dropped 8; count of bases not matched to a gene: 6. Germline-derived CDR1 and CDR2 are SGDLS and YYNGEE. As DNA, the CDR3 is TGTGCCAGCAGCGTGGCAGGGGGCTGGGATGAGCAGTTCTTC. Translation gives CASSVAGGWDEQFF.

This clonotype was seen a few times. This rearrangement joins TRBV10-3 to TRBJ2-7; 10 bases agree with TRBD2. Losses at the gene ends were 4 bases for V and 2 bases for J; bases not matched to a gene: 5. The germline V gene encodes CDR1 ENHRY and CDR2 SYGVKD. The CDR3 is 15 amino acids. CDR3 in DNA: TGTGCCATCAGTGTTACTAGCGGGGCCCCCTACGAGCAGTACTTC. Amino acids: CAISVTSGAPYEQYF.

This chain connects TRBV12-3 or TRBV12-4 to TRBJ2-7; D may match TRBD1 or TRBD2 (5 bases each). CDR3 size: 14 residues. V was shortened by 2 bases and J by 6 bases, with 14 bases between the two germline ends. The CDR3 protein is CASSLTGPASEQYF. The CDR3 nucleotides read TGTGCCAGCAGTTTAACGGGACCCGCCTCCGAGCAGTACTTC.

This clonotype appeared a few times. The chain couples TRBV10-3 to TRBJ1-1, with TRBD1 matching 8 bases. Germline CDR1 reads ENHRY; CDR2 reads SYGVKD. The CDR3 is 13 amino acids. Trimming cost V 3 bases and J 7 bases; bases outside gene matches: 4. This CDR3 reads CAISDAGTGEAFF. The CDR3 DNA reads TGTGCCATCAGTGATGCCGGGACAGGTGAAGCTTTCTTT.

The chain carries TRBV27 and TRBJ1-3; 9 nucleotides line up with TRBD1. V was pared by 6 bases and J by 5 bases, with 5 bases of the junction left unmatched. The CDR3 totals 14 residues. In germline, CDR1 is MNHEY, CDR2 SMNVEV (reference sequence). The CDR3 loop reads CASSPGTGRNTIYF. CDR3 DNA sequence: TGTGCCAGCAGCCCCGGGACAGGGCGAAACACCATATATTTT.

The table lists this clonotype with a few counts. The J gene is TRBJ1-2, the V gene TRBV6-2 or TRBV6-3, with D maybe TRBD1 (5 bases). Deletions cut 2 bases from V and 3 bases from J, with 16 bases between. The CDR3 runs to 16 residues. Looked up from germline, CDR1 is MNHEY and CDR2 is SVGEGT. The CDR3 DNA reads as TGTGCCAGCAGTTACGGGACGGCTTCCTGGGACTATGGCTACACCTTC. Translation gives CASSYGTASWDYGYTF.

This clonotype appeared a few times. The chain joins TRBV12-3 or TRBV12-4 to TRBJ2-1; 9 bases map to TRBD2. The CDR3 has 15 residues. The V and J ends lost 3 bases and 9 bases, in that order; junction bases with no gene match: 9. The CDR3 protein is CASSLIAGALSEQFF. The CDR3 DNA sequence: TGTGCCAGCAGTTTGATAGCGGGGGCCCTCAGTGAGCAGTTCTTC.

The chain uses TRBV29-1 and TRBJ2-3; the D is unclear. CDR1 and CDR2 (germline): SQVTM, ANQGSEA. CDR3 length: 12 amino acids. Trimming left V 6 bases short and J 1 base short, with 8 bases between. The CDR3, as DNA: TGCAGCGTCCGGCCTGGCACAGATACGCAGTATTTT. Residues: CSVRPGTDTQYF.

This clonotype turned up a few times. This chain uses TRBV20-1 with TRBJ2-4; 7 bases line up with TRBD2. CDR3 length equals 13 residues. The germline gives CDR1 DFQATT, CDR2 SNEGSKA (reference sequence). With V trimmed by 3 bases and J by 6 bases, 5 bases remained unmatched. The CDR3 reads CSASSQRGNIQYF. As DNA, the CDR3 is TGCAGTGCTAGCTCACAGCGGGGAAACATTCAGTACTTC.

This clonotype was found a few times. The rearrangement uses TRBV29-1 and TRBJ2-7; TRBD1 matches 9 bases. Per germline, CDR1 SQVTM and CDR2 ANQGSEA. The V gene end was trimmed by 2 bases and the J gene end by 4 bases; junction bases not matched to a gene: 3. CDR3 length: 13 amino acids. CDR3 DNA: TGCAGCGTTGAACGGACAGGGGAATACGAGCAGTACTTC. Protein product: CSVERTGEYEQYF.

This clonotype turned up a few times. This chain joins TRBV11-2 and TRBJ2-7; D is possibly TRBD2 (6 bases). Trimming took 0 bases from V and 4 from J, leaving 13 bases between them. CDR1 SGHAT and CDR2 FQNNGV come from the germline V gene. This CDR3 contains 15 residues. In nucleotides, the CDR3 is TGTGCCAGCAGCTTAGATCGGGGGACTGCTTACGAGCAGTACTTC. Translating gives CASSLDRGTAYEQYF.

The chain recombines TRBV12-3 or TRBV12-4 with TRBJ1-1; possible D gene TRBD1, 6 bases. The CDR3 runs 14 residues. The V gene lost 5 bases and the J gene lost 5 bases, with 15 bases spanning the gap. CDR3 region: CASSKGGGKTEAFF. DNA of the CDR3: TGTGCCAGCAGTAAGGGAGGGGGGAAGACTGAAGCTTTCTTT.

V is TRBV6-2 or TRBV6-3 and J is TRBJ2-5; maybe TRBD1 (7 bases). Deletions cut 4 bases from V and 4 bases from J, with 16 bases between. CDR3 length equals 15 residues. Germline CDR1 is MNHEY and CDR2 is SVGEGT. CDR3 bases: TGTGCCAGCAGTTCTACACAGGGGAGGCGAGAGACCCAGTACTTC. It codes for CASSSTQGRRETQYF.

This clonotype was seen more than once but under ten times. The gene calls are TRBV28 and TRBJ2-5, with D possibly TRBD2 on 6 matching bases. This CDR3 spans 15 amino acids. Trimming stripped 5 bases from V and 6 bases from J, with 19 bases between. The germline V gene encodes CDR1 MDHEN and CDR2 SYDVKM. The CDR3 loop is CASSPPGTGAQTQYF. The CDR3 DNA sequence: TGTGCCAGCAGTCCCCCAGGGACGGGAGCACAGACCCAGTACTTC.

In its sample, this clonotype was seen a few times. V usage is TRBV5-5 and J usage is TRBJ2-5; 11 bases match TRBD1. Trimming took 3 bases from V and 5 from J; bases not matched to a gene: 3. This CDR3 spans 14 amino acids. In germline, CDR1 is SGHKS, CDR2 YYEKEE (reference sequence). The CDR3 nucleotides are TGTGCCAGCAGCTGGACAGGGGGCAGTGAGACCCAGTACTTC. Encoded protein: CASSWTGGSETQYF.

The V gene is TRBV5-1, the J gene TRBJ2-1; D remains unclear. The CDR3 extends over 15 amino acids. CDR1 SGHRS and CDR2 YFSETQ come from the germline V gene. Deletions cut 0 bases from V and 5 bases from J, with 12 bases between. CDR3 sequence reads: CASSLGVRSNNEQFF. Here the CDR3 DNA reads TGCGCCAGCAGCTTGGGGGTTCGGTCGAACAATGAGCAGTTCTTC.

The chain carries TRBV5-1 and TRBJ2-5; the D gene is possibly TRBD1 (5 bases). The CDR3 spans 14 residues. CDR1 and CDR2 from the germline V gene are SGHRS and YFSETQ. Trimming stripped 1 base from V and 4 bases from J, with 11 bases between. The CDR3 sequence: CASSLQLQGETQYF. The CDR3 DNA reads as TGCGCCAGCAGCTTGCAGCTTCAGGGAGAGACCCAGTACTTC.

The CDR3 coding sequence is TGTGCCAGCAGCCAGGGACTAGCGGGAGGGCCTTCCAATGAGCAGTTCTTC. This sequence encodes CASSQGLAGGPSNEQFF. The chain uses TRBV7-9 and TRBJ2-1; 16 bases agree with TRBD2. Germline CDR1 and CDR2: SEHNR and FQNEAQ (reference sequence). With 5 bases clipped from V and 6 bases from J, the junction kept 7 bases outside the gene matches. The length of the CDR3 is 17 residues.